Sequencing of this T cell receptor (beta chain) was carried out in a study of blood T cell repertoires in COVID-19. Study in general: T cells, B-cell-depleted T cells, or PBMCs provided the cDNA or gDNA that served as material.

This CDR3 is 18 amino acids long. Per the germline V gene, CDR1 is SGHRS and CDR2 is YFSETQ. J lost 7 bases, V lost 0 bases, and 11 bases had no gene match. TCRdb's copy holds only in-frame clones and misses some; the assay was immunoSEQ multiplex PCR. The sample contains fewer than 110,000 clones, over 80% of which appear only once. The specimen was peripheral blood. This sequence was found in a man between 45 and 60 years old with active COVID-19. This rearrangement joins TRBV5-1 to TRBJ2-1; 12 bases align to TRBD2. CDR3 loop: CASSLGLAGEAVRNEQFF. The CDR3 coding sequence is TGCGCCAGCAGCTTGGGACTAGCGGGAGAAGCGGTTCGAAATGAGCAGTTCTTC.